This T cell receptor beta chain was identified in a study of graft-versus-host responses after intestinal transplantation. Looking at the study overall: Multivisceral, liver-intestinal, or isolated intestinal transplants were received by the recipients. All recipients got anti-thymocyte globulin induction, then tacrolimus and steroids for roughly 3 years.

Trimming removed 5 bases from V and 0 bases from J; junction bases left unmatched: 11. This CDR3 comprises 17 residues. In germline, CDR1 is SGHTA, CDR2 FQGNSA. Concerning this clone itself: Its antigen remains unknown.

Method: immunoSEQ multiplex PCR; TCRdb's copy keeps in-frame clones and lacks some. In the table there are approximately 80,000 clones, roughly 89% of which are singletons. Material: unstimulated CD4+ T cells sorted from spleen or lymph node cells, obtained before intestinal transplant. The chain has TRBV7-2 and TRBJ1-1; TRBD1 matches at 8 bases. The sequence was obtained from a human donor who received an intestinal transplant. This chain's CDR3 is CASSARGRGPLNTEAFF. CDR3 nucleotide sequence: TGTGCCAGCAGCGCGCGAGGCAGGGGGCCCTTGAACACTGAAGCTTTCTTT.